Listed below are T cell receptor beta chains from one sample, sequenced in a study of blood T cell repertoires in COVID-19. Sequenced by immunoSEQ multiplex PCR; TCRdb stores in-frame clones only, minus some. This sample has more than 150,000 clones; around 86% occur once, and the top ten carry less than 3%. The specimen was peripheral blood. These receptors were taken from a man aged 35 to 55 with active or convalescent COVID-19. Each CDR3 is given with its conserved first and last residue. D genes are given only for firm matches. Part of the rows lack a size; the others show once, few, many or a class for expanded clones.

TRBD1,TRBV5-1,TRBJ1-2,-,TGCGCCAGCAGCCCGGACAGGGACAGCTATGGCTACACCTTC,CASSPDRDSYGYTF
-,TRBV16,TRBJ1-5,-,TGTGCCAGCAGCTTAGAGTGGACAGATTATAGCAATCAGCCCCAGCATTTT,CASSLEWTDYSNQPQHF
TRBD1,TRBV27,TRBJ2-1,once,TGTGCCAGCAGCTCCGGACAGGGACCGTACAATGAGCAGTTCTTC,CASSSGQGPYNEQFF
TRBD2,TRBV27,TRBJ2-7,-,TGTGCCAGCGCCGCCCTAGCGGGGGCGACCTACGAGCAGTACTTC,CASAALAGATYEQYF
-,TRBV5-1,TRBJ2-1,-,TGCGCCAGCAGCTCTACCTACAATGAGCAGTTCTTC,CASSSTYNEQFF
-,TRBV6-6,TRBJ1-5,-,TGTGCCAGCAGGGGACCGGGGGATAGCAATCAGCCCCAGCATTTT,CASRGPGDSNQPQHF
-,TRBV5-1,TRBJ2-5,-,TGCGCCAGCAGCTCTGTCGGGGTAGAGACCCAGTACTTC,CASSSVGVETQYF
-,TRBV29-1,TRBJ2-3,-,TGCAGCGTCCAGGGCCAGAATACGCAGTATTTT,CSVQGQNTQYF
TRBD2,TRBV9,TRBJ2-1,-,TGTGCCAGCAGCGGACTAGCGGCCCGAGGTGAGCAGTTCTTC,CASSGLAARGEQFF
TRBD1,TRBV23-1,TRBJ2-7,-,TGCGCCAGCAGTCAGTCGGGACAGGTAGGTCGCTGGGTTCAGTACTTC,CASSQSGQVGRWVQYF
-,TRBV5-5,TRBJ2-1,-,TGTGCCAGCAGCTTGGGGCTTTCCTACAATGAGCAGTTCTTC,CASSLGLSYNEQFF
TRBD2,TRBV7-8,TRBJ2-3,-,TGTGCCAGCAGCTTTGGACTAGCGGGCACAGATACGCAGTATTTT,CASSFGLAGTDTQYF
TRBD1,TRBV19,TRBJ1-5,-,TGTGCCAGTAGTATTACGTCAGGGGGTCAGCCCCAGCATTTT,CASSITSGGQPQHF
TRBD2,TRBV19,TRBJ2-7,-,TGTGCCAGTAGTAAGTCTAGCGGGGGGGCCTACGAGCAGTACTTC,CASSKSSGGAYEQYF
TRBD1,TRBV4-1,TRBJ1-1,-,TGCGCCAGCAGCCAAGCGAGCTCAAGGGGGCCGGCTTTCTTT,CASSQASSRGPAFF
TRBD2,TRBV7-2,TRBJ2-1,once,TGTGCCAGCAGCTTAGGTAGCGGGGGGGCGTATGAGCAGTTCTTC,CASSLGSGGAYEQFF
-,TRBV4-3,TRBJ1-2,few,TGCGCCAGCAGCCCTTCCAGTGAACCCTATGGCTACACCTTC,CASSPSSEPYGYTF
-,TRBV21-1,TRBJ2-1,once,TGTGCCAGCAGCAAAGGGGCAAATGAGCAGTTCTTC,CASSKGANEQFF
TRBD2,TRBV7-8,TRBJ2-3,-,TGTGCCAGCAGCGAGGCGGGGGGGGATACGCAGTATTTT,CASSEAGGDTQYF
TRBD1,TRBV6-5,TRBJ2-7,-,TGTGCCAGCAGTTACGACAGGGCCGAGCAGTACTTC,CASSYDRAEQYF
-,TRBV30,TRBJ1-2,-,TGTGCCTGGAGATACAGGGCTGGCTACACCTTC,CAWRYRAGYTF
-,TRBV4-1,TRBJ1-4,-,TGCGCCAGCAGCCCGACACCACCTAAGCCTGGGACTAATGAAAAACTGTTTTTT,CASSPTPPKPGTNEKLFF
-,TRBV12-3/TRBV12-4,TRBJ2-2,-,TGTGCCAGCAGTTCCTCAGGTCCCGGGGAGCTGTTTTTT,CASSSSGPGELFF
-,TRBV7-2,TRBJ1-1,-,TGTGCCAGCAGCTTATTTAGGGGAAGGGAAGCTTTCTTT,CASSLFRGREAFF
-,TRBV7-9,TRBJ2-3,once,TGTGCCAGCAGCTCCGCAGATACGCAGTATTTT,CASSSADTQYF
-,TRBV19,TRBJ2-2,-,TGTGCCAGTAGTATAGGCCAGTCCTTCATCGCCGGGGAGCTGTTTTTT,CASSIGQSFIAGELFF
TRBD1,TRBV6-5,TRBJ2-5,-,TGTGCCAGCAGACCGGGACAGGGGCAAGAGACCCAGTACTTC,CASRPGQGQETQYF
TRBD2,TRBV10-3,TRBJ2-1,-,TGTGCCATCACCCCCACTAGCGAGAATGAGCAGTTCTTC,CAITPTSENEQFF
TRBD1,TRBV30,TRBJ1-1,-,TGTGCCTGGAAGACAGGGGGCTACATGAACACTGAAGCTTTCTTT,CAWKTGGYMNTEAFF
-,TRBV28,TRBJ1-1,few,TGTGCCAGCAGTTACAGCTGGGGACTCTCGAACACTGAAGCTTTCTTT,CASSYSWGLSNTEAFF
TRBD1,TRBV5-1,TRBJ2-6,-,TGCGCCAGCACCCTTGGGACAGGGGGTTCCCTCTCTGGGGCCAACGTCCTGACTTTC,CASTLGTGGSLSGANVLTF
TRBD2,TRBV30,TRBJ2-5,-,TGTGCCTGGATATCTAGCGGGGGCCTGCGGGAGACCCAGTACTTC,CAWISSGGLRETQYF
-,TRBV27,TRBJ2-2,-,TGTGCCAGCAGTTCCTACCCTAGCGCCGGGGAGCTGTTTTTT,CASSSYPSAGELFF
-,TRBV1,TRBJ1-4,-,TGCACCAGCAGCCAGCGTTCAGGGGGCAGTTTTTTT,CTSSQRSGGSFF
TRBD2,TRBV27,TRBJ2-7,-,TGTGCCAGCAGTCACTTACTAGCGGGGGGCTCCTACGAGCAGTACTTC,CASSHLLAGGSYEQYF
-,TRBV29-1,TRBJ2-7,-,TGCAGCGTTTACGGGCAGGGGTTATCCTACGAGCAGTACTTC,CSVYGQGLSYEQYF
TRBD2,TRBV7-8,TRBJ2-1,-,TGTGCCAGCAGCTCTCAACGGACTAGCCGGTTCAATGAGCAGTTCTTC,CASSSQRTSRFNEQFF
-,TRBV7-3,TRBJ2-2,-,TGTGCCAGCAGCTCGACCCTAGGGAACACCGGGGAGCTGTTTTTT,CASSSTLGNTGELFF
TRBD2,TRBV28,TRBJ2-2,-,TGTGCCAGCACCCCTAGCGGGAACACCGGGGAGCTGTTTTTT,CASTPSGNTGELFF
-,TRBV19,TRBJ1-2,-,TGTGCCAGTAGTCCAAAAGGGACAAGGTCTTATGGCTACACCTTC,CASSPKGTRSYGYTF
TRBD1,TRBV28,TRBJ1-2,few,TGTGCCAGCAGTTTGCAGGGGGGCTATGGCTACACCTTC,CASSLQGGYGYTF
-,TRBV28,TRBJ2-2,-,TGTGCCAGCAGCTTCGGGGGTCAGGACACCGGGGAGCTGTTTTTT,CASSFGGQDTGELFF